Listed below are T cell receptor beta chains from one sample, sequenced in a study of OX40 agonist ivuxolimab in advanced cancers. TCRdb keeps only in-frame clones here, not all; method: immunoSEQ multiplex PCR. The sample shows around 70,000 clones, 88% of them seen only once. The sequenced sample was CD4+ or CD8+ T cells sorted from blood, obtained in a trial of the OX40 agonist ivuxolimab. These receptors all come from an adult with an advanced solid tumor such as melanoma, head and neck, liver or kidney cancer. Each CDR3 is given with its conserved first and last residue. A D gene is named only where the DNA matches it firmly. Part of the rows lack a size; the others show once, few, many or a class for expanded clones.

d_call clone_size j_call cdr3_length v_call cdr3_aa cdr3_nt
. once TRBJ2-6 15 TRBV7-2 CASSLGGAGANVLTF TGTGCCAGCAGCTTAGGAGGGGCTGGGGCCAACGTCCTGACTTTC
TRBD1 once TRBJ2-5 17 TRBV11-2 CASSLATGQGSGRPQYF TGTGCCAGCAGCTTAGCTACTGGACAGGGGTCCGGCCGGCCACAGTACTTC
TRBD1 . TRBJ1-4 17 TRBV6-1 CASSEARLDRVEEKLFF TGTGCCAGCAGTGAAGCTCGACTGGACAGGGTCGAGGAAAAACTGTTTTTT
TRBD1 . TRBJ1-5 19 TRBV28 CASSPLGTGLGKDNQPQHF TGTGCCAGCAGCCCCTTAGGGACAGGACTTGGTAAGGACAATCAGCCCCAGCATTTT
TRBD1 . TRBJ1-5 15 TRBV28 CASSLGQGLNQPQHF TGTGCCAGCAGTTTAGGACAGGGTCTCAATCAGCCCCAGCATTTT
TRBD1 . TRBJ2-7 14 TRBV27 CASSRGTGWYEQYF TGTGCCAGCAGTCGGGGGACAGGGTGGTACGAGCAGTACTTC
. . TRBJ2-1 15 TRBV4-2 CASSADPGRVNEQFF TGTGCCAGCAGCGCCGATCCGGGCCGGGTCAATGAGCAGTTCTTC
TRBD1 . TRBJ2-4 16 TRBV27 CASSPRGQGAGNIQYF TGTGCCAGCAGTCCAAGGGGACAGGGGGCGGGGAACATTCAGTACTTC
TRBD1 . TRBJ2-5 13 TRBV7-2 CASSPNRGETQYF TGTGCCAGCAGCCCTAACAGGGGAGAGACCCAGTACTTC
. . TRBJ2-5 13 TRBV7-2 CASSFIKGETQYF TGTGCCAGCAGCTTTATCAAGGGAGAGACCCAGTACTTC
TRBD2 . TRBJ2-3 18 TRBV5-1 CASSLAVTSGSGADTQYF TGCGCCAGCAGCTTGGCGGTAACTAGCGGGAGTGGGGCAGATACGCAGTATTTT
. . TRBJ1-6 16 TRBV27 CASSLNRGDLNSPLHF TGTGCCAGCAGTTTAAACCGAGGGGATCTGAATTCACCCCTCCACTTT
. . TRBJ2-7 15 TRBV4-2 CASSHDLAKSYEQYF TGTGCCAGCAGCCACGATCTAGCGAAGTCCTACGAGCAGTACTTC
. . TRBJ2-3 16 TRBV5-4 CASSLAGRVAGDTQYF TGTGCCAGCAGCTTGGCGGGTCGCGTGGCGGGCGATACGCAGTATTTT
. . TRBJ2-7 14 TRBV9 CASSVAPTGYEQYF TGTGCCAGCAGCGTAGCCCCCACAGGGTACGAGCAGTACTTC
. . TRBJ1-4 15 TRBV6-5 CASSYSAGVGEKLFF TGTGCCAGCAGTTACTCAGCGGGGGTTGGAGAAAAACTGTTTTTT
TRBD2 . TRBJ2-1 13 TRBV28 CASRPAGYNEQFF TGTGCCAGCCGGCCAGCGGGGTACAATGAGCAGTTCTTC
TRBD1 . TRBJ1-4 15 TRBV2 CASSRDRGRNEKLFF TGTGCCAGCAGTCGGGACAGGGGGAGGAATGAAAAACTGTTTTTT
TRBD1 . TRBJ1-2 15 TRBV4-3 CASSQEWRTGEGYTF TGCGCCAGCAGCCAAGAATGGCGCACAGGGGAAGGCTACACCTTC
. . TRBJ1-5 14 TRBV4-1 CASSQVEGGQPQHF TGCGCCAGCAGCCAAGTCGAGGGGGGTCAGCCCCAGCATTTT
TRBD1 . TRBJ2-3 15 TRBV4-3 CASSPDRVRSDTQYF TGCGCCAGCAGCCCTGACAGGGTGAGGTCGGATACGCAGTATTTT
TRBD1 once TRBJ2-1 15 TRBV7-9 CASSPRGQVYNEQFF TGTGCCAGCAGCCCCCGGGGACAGGTCTACAATGAGCAGTTCTTC
. . TRBJ2-1 13 TRBV5-1 CASSLSVGNEQFF TGCGCCAGCAGCTTGTCCGTAGGCAATGAGCAGTTCTTC
. . TRBJ1-5 13 TRBV2 CASTGVPYQPQHF TGTGCCAGCACGGGCGTCCCGTATCAGCCCCAGCATTTT
TRBD1 . TRBJ2-2 15 TRBV27 CASSSGTGGSGELFF TGTGCCAGCAGTTCCGGGACAGGGGGCTCCGGGGAGCTGTTTTTT
. . TRBJ2-1 13 TRBV11-2 CASSSRYSGEQFF TGTGCCAGCAGTTCTCGATATAGCGGTGAGCAGTTCTTC
. . TRBJ2-6 17 TRBV7-9 CASSLLGGGSGANVLTF TGTGCCAGCAGCTTGTTAGGGGGTGGCTCTGGGGCCAACGTCCTGACTTTC
. . TRBJ2-1 13 TRBV18 CASSSQATNEQFF TGTGCCAGCTCATCACAGGCGACCAATGAGCAGTTCTTC
TRBD1 once TRBJ2-3 18 TRBV7-2 CASSLVGTGVLSTDTQYF TGTGCCAGCAGCTTAGTGGGGACAGGGGTTCTTAGCACAGATACGCAGTATTTT
. . TRBJ2-7 10 TRBV7-3 CASITYEQYF TGTGCCAGCATCACCTACGAGCAGTACTTC
. . TRBJ2-4 15 TRBV7-3 CASSLGAIAKNIQYF TGTGCCAGCAGCTTAGGGGCTATAGCCAAAAACATTCAGTACTTC
. . TRBJ2-1 15 TRBV6-1 CASSDPRGLEGEQFF TGTGCCAGCAGTGATCCTCGGGGCCTCGAGGGTGAGCAGTTCTTC
TRBD1 . TRBJ2-7 12 TRBV29-1 CSDGTVFVEQYF TGCAGCGACGGGACAGTGTTCGTCGAGCAGTACTTC
TRBD1 . TRBJ1-1 17 TRBV10-3 CAISDIGFRQGGTEAFF TGTGCCATCAGTGATATTGGGTTTAGACAGGGAGGCACTGAAGCTTTCTTT
. . TRBJ2-2 14 TRBV29-1 CSVEGPGSTGELFF TGCAGCGTTGAAGGCCCAGGAAGCACCGGGGAGCTGTTTTTT
. . TRBJ2-2 15 TRBV5-1 CASSLVLANPGELFF TGCGCCAGCAGCTTGGTCCTTGCCAATCCCGGGGAGCTGTTTTTT
. . TRBJ1-1 14 TRBV25-1 CASSEYGRETVAFF TGTGCCAGCAGTGAATATGGCCGGGAAACGGTAGCTTTCTTT
. . TRBJ2-1 14 TRBV10-3 CAISGSGRRGEQFF TGTGCCATCAGTGGCAGTGGTCGGAGGGGTGAGCAGTTCTTC
TRBD2 . TRBJ2-2 15 TRBV7-9 CASSLTGAGTGELFF TGTGCCAGCAGCTTAACGGGAGCGGGGACCGGGGAGCTGTTTTTT
TRBD2 once TRBJ2-2 14 TRBV7-3 CASTSGPNTGELFF TGTGCCAGCACTAGCGGTCCGAACACCGGGGAGCTGTTTTTT
TRBD2 . TRBJ2-7 17 TRBV9 CASSVGMGSGISYEQYF TGTGCCAGCAGCGTAGGGATGGGTAGCGGGATTTCCTACGAGCAGTACTTC
TRBD2 . TRBJ2-3 16 TRBV7-8 CASSPPGTSGVYTQYF TGTGCCAGCAGCCCCCCCGGGACTAGCGGCGTATATACGCAGTATTTT
. . TRBJ1-1 14 TRBV19 CASSATVKNTEAFF TGTGCCAGTAGCGCAACAGTGAAGAACACTGAAGCTTTCTTT